Listed below are T cell receptor beta chains from one sample, sequenced in a study of shared clonotypes between healthy human individuals. Libraries were prepared by immunoSEQ multiplex PCR; TCRdb keeps only in-frame clonotypes and omits some of them. Of some 1.5 million clones listed, around 97% are singletons. Sequenced sample: naive CD4+ T cells sorted from blood. These receptors originate from a man younger than 40 in good health. The CDR3 runs from the conserved cysteine through the conserved F or W. Fields, in order: D gene, J gene, clone size, CDR3 length, V gene, CDR3 protein, CDR3 DNA. A D gene is named only where the DNA matches it firmly. Expanded clones get a size class; other rows say once, few or many, or leave the size out.

>NA|TRBJ2-7|NA|12|TRBV15
CATSRVPNEQYF
TGTGCCACCAGCAGAGTACCCAACGAGCAGTACTTC
>TRBD2|TRBJ2-7|NA|16|TRBV10-3
CAISQPGTSGTYEQYF
TGTGCCATCAGCCAGCCCGGGACTAGCGGGACCTACGAGCAGTACTTC
>TRBD2|TRBJ2-3|NA|17|TRBV27
CASSLSILAGVADTQYF
TGTGCCAGCAGTTTATCTATCTTAGCGGGAGTGGCAGATACGCAGTATTTT
>NA|TRBJ2-4|NA|16|TRBV25-1
CASRAPGLDGKNIQYF
TGTGCCAGCAGGGCCCCCGGCCTCGATGGCAAAAACATTCAGTACTTC
>NA|TRBJ2-1|NA|15|TRBV10-1
CASSETALSYNEQFF
TGCGCCAGCAGTGAAACTGCCCTCTCCTACAATGAGCAGTTCTTC
>TRBD1|TRBJ2-7|NA|17|TRBV7-9
CASSSSRTGANSYEQYF
TGTGCCAGCAGCTCCTCCCGGACAGGGGCGAACTCCTACGAGCAGTACTTC
>TRBD1|TRBJ2-7|NA|14|TRBV29-1
CSVQGGQGHGEQYF
TGCAGCGTTCAAGGGGGACAGGGTCACGGCGAGCAGTACTTC
>NA|TRBJ2-2|NA|13|TRBV11-3
CASSGGVGGELFF
TGTGCCAGCAGCGGAGGGGTCGGCGGGGAGCTGTTTTTT
>NA|TRBJ1-4|once|14|TRBV13
CASSETGRNEKLFF
TGTGCCAGCAGCGAAACAGGGAGGAATGAAAAACTGTTTTTT
>NA|TRBJ2-7|NA|13|TRBV11-2
CASSLGLPNEQYF
TGTGCCAGCAGCCTAGGACTTCCTAACGAGCAGTACTTC
>NA|TRBJ2-1|NA|15|TRBV5-6
CASSFTAVGYNEQFF
TGTGCCAGCAGCTTCACGGCAGTTGGCTACAATGAGCAGTTCTTC
>NA|TRBJ2-2|NA|15|TRBV9
CASSVDRRQTGELFF
TGTGCCAGCAGCGTAGACCGTCGGCAGACCGGGGAGCTGTTTTTT
>TRBD2|TRBJ2-7|NA|16|TRBV15
CATSRGTGLAGLEQYF
TGTGCCACCAGCAGAGGAACGGGACTAGCGGGACTCGAGCAGTACTTC
>TRBD2|TRBJ2-1|NA|15|TRBV25-1
CASARTSGRANEQFF
TGTGCCAGCGCGAGGACTAGCGGGAGGGCCAATGAGCAGTTCTTC
>NA|TRBJ2-3|once|15|TRBV7-9
CASSLAPPSTDTQYF
TGTGCCAGCAGCTTAGCCCCCCCCAGCACAGATACGCAGTATTTT
>NA|TRBJ2-4|NA|20|TRBV28
CASSFRLWGERPLAKNIQYF
TGTGCCAGCAGTTTCCGCCTTTGGGGGGAGAGACCCCTAGCCAAAAACATTCAGTACTTC
>TRBD2|TRBJ2-1|NA|17|TRBV5-1
CASSLAGGASRIDEQFF
TGCGCCAGCAGCTTGGCCGGGGGGGCTAGTCGGATCGACGAGCAGTTCTTC
>TRBD1|TRBJ2-2|NA|15|TRBV2
CASSGQGLNTGELFF
TGTGCCAGCAGTGGACAGGGCTTGAACACCGGGGAGCTGTTTTTT
>TRBD1|TRBJ2-2|once|16|TRBV4-1
CASSHGQGADTGELFF
TGCGCCAGCAGCCACGGACAGGGGGCGGACACCGGGGAGCTGTTTTTT
>NA|TRBJ1-3|NA|14|TRBV28
CASSLGGRGNTIYF
TGTGCCAGCAGTTTAGGGGGACGTGGAAACACCATATATTTT
>TRBD1|TRBJ2-7|NA|16|TRBV18
CASSPRPGTGSYEQYF
TGTGCCAGCTCACCCAGACCCGGGACAGGGTCCTACGAGCAGTACTTC
>TRBD2|TRBJ2-3|once|20|TRBV5-1
CASSFRGLAVRGRDTDTQYF
TGCGCCAGCAGCTTCCGGGGACTAGCGGTTCGAGGAAGGGACACAGATACGCAGTATTTT
>NA|TRBJ2-3|NA|15|TRBV19
CASSIPVGRTDTQYF
TGTGCCAGTAGTATTCCTGTAGGTCGCACAGATACGCAGTATTTT
>NA|TRBJ2-3|NA|15|TRBV6-1
CASSETRASTDTQYF
TGTGCCAGCAGTGAAACAAGGGCCAGCACAGATACGCAGTATTTT
>TRBD2|TRBJ2-1|NA|17|TRBV5-6
CASSGRVWREIRNEQFF
TGTGCCAGCAGCGGTCGGGTATGGCGGGAGATTCGGAATGAGCAGTTCTTC
>NA|TRBJ1-1|NA|15|TRBV5-8
CASSRLGRMNTEAFF
TGTGCCAGCAGCCGGTTGGGACGGATGAACACTGAAGCTTTCTTT
>NA|TRBJ1-2|NA|12|TRBV7-9
CASSLFYHGYTF
TGTGCCAGCAGCTTGTTCTACCATGGCTACACCTTC
>NA|TRBJ1-1|NA|14|TRBV2
CASSRTVPTDAAFF
TGTGCCAGCAGCCGGACAGTCCCCACGGATGCAGCTTTCTTT
>NA|TRBJ1-1|NA|12|TRBV7-2
CASSLAGARAFF
TGTGCCAGCAGCTTAGCGGGGGCGCGGGCTTTCTTT